This passage covers 10 T cell receptor beta chains from one sample sequenced in a study of blood T cell repertoires in COVID-19. Profiled with immunoSEQ multiplex PCR; TCRdb holds only in-frame clones, not every one. The table has a few hundred thousand clones, about 85% seen once. Sequencing was done on a sample of PBMCs or T cells enriched from blood (not recorded which). These receptors all come from a man aged 35 to 55 who had recovered from COVID-19.

The chain combines TRBV19 with TRBJ2-7; weak D call: TRBD2 (6 bases). CDR3 size: 15 residues. With 3 bases removed from V and 1 base from J, the gap between germline ends came to 13 bases. Germline V lookup: CDR1 LNHDA, CDR2 SQIVND (reference sequence). As DNA, the CDR3 is TGTGCCAGTAGTATGGCGGGGTCTATGTCCTACGAGCAGTACTTC. This sequence encodes CASSMAGSMSYEQYF.

The chain couples TRBV21-1 to TRBJ1-1; TRBD1 is the table's D call, not checked against the DNA. TRBV21-1 is reported as a pseudogene. This CDR3 region has 15 residues. CDR3 DNA sequence: TGTGCCAGCAGCGCTAGGGAGCTCCGGGACAAGGAAGCTTTCTTT. It is translated as CASSARELRDKEAFF.

This sequence joins TRBV6-5 and TRBJ2-4; D is possibly TRBD2 (7 bases). Germline values: CDR1 MNHEY, CDR2 SVGAGI. Trimming pared 10 bases from V and 6 bases from J, leaving 19 bases between. This CDR3 comprises 14 residues. CDR3 protein: CATRGGGARNIQYF. CDR3 nucleotide sequence: TGTGCCACAAGAGGAGGGGGGGCGCGAAACATTCAGTACTTC.

The rearrangement uses TRBV7-9 and TRBJ1-6, with 8 bases identical to TRBD1. V lost 3 bases and J lost 5; bases outside the gene matches: 3. The CDR3 totals 15 residues. Germline V CDR1 and CDR2: SEHNR, FQNEAQ (reference sequence). The chain's CDR3 is CASSLEDRDNSPLHF. The CDR3 coding sequence is TGTGCCAGCAGCTTGGAGGACAGGGATAATTCACCCCTCCACTTT.

This clone was seen many times. CDR3 sequence: CSVDSGTSGRRSEQFF. The DNA of the CDR3 is TGCAGCGTCGATTCCGGGACTAGCGGGAGGAGGTCTGAGCAGTTCTTC. This rearrangement joins TRBV29-1 to TRBJ2-1; TRBD2 matches at 15 bases. Germline V gene lookup returns CDR1 SQVTM and CDR2 ANQGSEA. The CDR3 is made up of 16 amino acids. Trimming at V came to 6 bases and at J to 9 bases, leaving 12 bases not matched to a gene.

The rearrangement joins TRBV7-9 to TRBJ2-1, with 9 bases that match TRBD1. The germline CDR1 and CDR2 sequences are SEHNR and FQNEAQ (reference sequence). V lost 4 bases and J lost 12; bases outside the gene matches: 16. This CDR3 contains 16 residues. The CDR3 DNA reads TGTGCCAGCAGCTCTAACACCGGGACAGGGTTATGGGGGCAGTTCTTC. Its translation is CASSSNTGTGLWGQFF.

The chain combines TRBV9 with TRBJ2-1; D is perhaps TRBD1 (6 bases). The V and J ends lost 6 bases and 7 bases respectively, with 17 bases between them. Per germline, CDR1 SGDLS and CDR2 YYNGEE. The CDR3 consists of 14 residues. The CDR3 protein is CASTRGGLRNEQFF. The CDR3 coding sequence is TGTGCCAGCACACGTGGGGGCCTGAGGAATGAGCAGTTCTTC. The full variable domain, rest sourced from reference TRBV9 and TRBJ2-1, is DSGVTQTPKHLITATGQRVTLRCSPRSGDLSVYWYQQSLDQGLQFLIQYYNGEERAKGNILERFSAQQFPDLHSELNLSSLELGDSALYFCASTRGGLRNEQFFGPGTRLTVL.

J is TRBJ1-5 and V is TRBV30; D gene unclear. Germline CDR1 is GTSNPN and CDR2 is SVGIG (reference sequence). Between the trimmed V and J ends, which lost 0 bases and 5 bases, there was a span of 8 bases. This CDR3 contains 13 residues. DNA for the CDR3: TGTGCCTGGAGTGTACAGTCTGATCAGCCCCAGCATTTT. Encoded protein: CAWSVQSDQPQHF.

This clone has just a few counts. The gene calls are TRBV27 and TRBJ1-6; 10 bases fit TRBD1. The CDR3 has 15 amino acids. V dropped 6 bases and J dropped 10; count of bases not matched to a gene: 9. Germline CDR1 MNHEY, CDR2 SMNVEV (reference sequence). CDR3 nucleotides: TGTGCCAGCAGCTCCGAAGGACAGGGGGAATCACCCCTCCACTTT. It encodes CASSSEGQGESPLHF.

V and J are TRBV11-3 and TRBJ2-2; 14 nucleotides line up with TRBD2. CDR1 and CDR2 from the germline V gene are SGHNT and YENEEA. V shed 2 bases, J shed 4 bases, and the junction held 12 bases outside the gene matches. CDR3 length: 20 amino acids. CDR3 region: CASSLTSGLAGVRVTGELFF. DNA for the CDR3: TGTGCCAGCAGCTTAACATCGGGACTAGCGGGAGTGAGGGTCACCGGGGAGCTGTTTTTT.